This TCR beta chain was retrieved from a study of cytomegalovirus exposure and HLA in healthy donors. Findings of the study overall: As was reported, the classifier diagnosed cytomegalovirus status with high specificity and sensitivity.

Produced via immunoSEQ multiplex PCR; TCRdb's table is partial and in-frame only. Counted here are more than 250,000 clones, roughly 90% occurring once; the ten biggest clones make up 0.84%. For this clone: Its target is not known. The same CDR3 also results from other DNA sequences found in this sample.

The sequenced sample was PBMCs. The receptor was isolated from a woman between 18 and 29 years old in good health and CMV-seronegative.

The CDR3 bases are TGTGCCAGCTCTCCCGGACAGGGTGTTGAAAAACTGTTTTTT. Translating gives CASSPGQGVEKLFF. The gene calls are TRBV18 and TRBJ1-4; 8 bases are shared with TRBD1. The CDR3 is 14 amino acids. Germline CDR1 and CDR2: KGHSH and LQKENI. J was trimmed by 7 bases and V by 6 bases; bases with no gene match: 7.